This T cell receptor beta chain was observed in a study of blood T cell repertoires in COVID-19. Libraries were prepared by immunoSEQ multiplex PCR; TCRdb keeps only in-frame clonotypes and omits some of them. The table lists over 85,000 clones, about 80% of them singletons. In germline, CDR1 is LNHDA, CDR2 SQIVND (reference sequence). V shed 3 bases, J shed 2 bases, and the junction held 5 bases outside the gene matches. The CDR3 has 16 residues. Sample: peripheral blood. This chain connects TRBV19 to TRBJ2-1; 9 nucleotides match TRBD1. The receptor was isolated from a woman in her seventies with acute or convalescent COVID-19. The CDR3 bases are TGTGCCAGTAGTATGACCGGGACAGGGACCTACAATGAGCAGTTCTTC. Amino acids: CASSMTGTGTYNEQFF.